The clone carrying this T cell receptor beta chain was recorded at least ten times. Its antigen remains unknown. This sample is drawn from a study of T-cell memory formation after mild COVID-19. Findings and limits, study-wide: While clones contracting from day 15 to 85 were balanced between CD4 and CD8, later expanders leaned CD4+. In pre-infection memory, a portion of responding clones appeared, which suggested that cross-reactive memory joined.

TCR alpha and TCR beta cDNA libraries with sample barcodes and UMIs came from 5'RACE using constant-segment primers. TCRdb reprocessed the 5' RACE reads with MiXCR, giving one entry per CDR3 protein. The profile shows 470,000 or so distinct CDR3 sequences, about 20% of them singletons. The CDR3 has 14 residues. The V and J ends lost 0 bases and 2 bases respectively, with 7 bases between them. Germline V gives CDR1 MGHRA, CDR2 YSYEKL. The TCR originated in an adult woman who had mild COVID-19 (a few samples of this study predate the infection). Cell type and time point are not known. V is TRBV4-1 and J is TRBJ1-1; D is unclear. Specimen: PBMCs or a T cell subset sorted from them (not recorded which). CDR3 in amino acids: CASSQDRRNTEAFF. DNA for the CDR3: TGCGCCAGCAGCCAAGATCGGAGAAACACTGAAGCTTTCTTT.